This T cell receptor beta chain was sequenced in a study of early T cells in non-severe SARS-CoV-2 infection. Overall study context: Alpha and beta chains were unpaired, from unsorted whole-blood bulk RNA.

Study results and limitations: Using VDJdb, the matching emphasized anti-spike CD8 responses while missing private and CD4 specificities.

Unique molecular identifiers were affixed to single, distinct cDNA molecules. Each CDR3 protein gets one entry after TCRdb re-called the 5' RACE reads with MiXCR. The table shows under 80,000 distinct CDR3 sequences, with 10% to 15% occurring only once. Trimming took 2 bases from V and 0 from J, leaving 9 bases between them. The CDR3 has 15 amino acids. Germline V gives CDR1 SGHDT, CDR2 YYEEEE. Remarks on this clonotype: Its antigen is unidentified.

The receptor comes from an adult who was a healthcare worker with PCR-confirmed SARS-CoV-2 infection or an uninfected control (not recorded which). The sequenced material came from whole blood. V usage is TRBV5-6 and J usage is TRBJ1-3; D not resolved. The CDR3 DNA follows: TGTGCCAGCAGCTTCGGGGAATACTCTGGAAACACCATATATTTT. This translates into CASSFGEYSGNTIYF. Supplemented by reference TRBV5-6 and TRBJ1-3, the full variable domain reads DAGVTQSPTHLIKTRGQQVTLRCSPKSGHDTVSWYQQALGQGPQFIFQYYEEEERQRGNFPDRFSGHQFPNYSSELNVNALLLGDSALYLCASSFGEYSGNTIYFGEGSWLTVV.